The 2 T cell receptor beta chains in this list originate from one sample, sequenced in a study of cytomegalovirus exposure and HLA in healthy donors. Researchers ran the PCR with 60 Vbeta and 13 Jbeta primers. This table comes from immunoSEQ multiplex PCR, and its TCRdb copy is limited to in-frame clones, with some not included. Of about 160,000 clones listed, 80% to 90% are singletons. The sample comprised PBMCs. Source of these receptors: a man in his fifties in good health and CMV-seropositive.

This clone was observed a single time. This chain connects TRBV11-2 to TRBJ2-7; 9 bases match TRBD1. Germline lookup yields CDR1 SGHAT and CDR2 FQNNGV. V gave up 5 bases and J gave up 4 bases; unmatched junction bases: 9. CDR3 length: 15 amino acids. CDR3 region: CASSPKQGAGYEQYF. The CDR3 DNA reads TGTGCCAGCAGCCCAAAACAGGGGGCTGGGTACGAGCAGTACTTC.

The V call is TRBV7-2, the J call TRBJ2-2; D is possibly TRBD2 (6 bases). Germline values: CDR1 SGHTA, CDR2 FQGNSA. The ends were cut back, 5 bases at V and 4 bases at J, with 20 bases in the middle. The CDR3 length is 17 residues. The CDR3 is CASSPLGGERGTGELFF. The CDR3 DNA reads as TGTGCCAGCAGCCCACTCGGCGGGGAAAGGGGCACCGGGGAGCTGTTTTTT.